These 13 T cell receptor beta chains share one sample of origin, sequenced in a study of CD8 T cells in Susac syndrome. When the RNA was reverse transcribed, random hexamers were used with an input of roughly 0.5 to 1 ug. Each CDR3 protein gets one entry after TCRdb re-called the immunoSEQ multiplex PCR reads with MiXCR. The sample carries about 200,000 distinct CDR3 sequences, around 90% recorded once. What was sequenced was CD8+ T cells from PBMCs. These receptors originate from a human donor with multiple sclerosis.

The chain is built from TRBV5-4 and TRBJ2-2, with 7 bases matching TRBD2. V dropped 2 bases and J dropped 5; count of bases not matched to a gene: 9. There are 16 residues in the CDR3. Germline V gene data show CDR1 as SGHNT and CDR2 as YYREEE (reference sequence). The CDR3 protein is CASSFGLVVSTGELFF. CDR3 DNA sequence: TGTGCCAGCAGCTTCGGACTAGTGGTCTCGACCGGGGAGCTGTTTTTT.

The V call is TRBV5-1, the J call TRBJ2-2; 9 bases fit TRBD1. This CDR3 contains 17 residues. J gave up 5 bases and V 3 bases, and 11 bases lay outside the gene matches. Per germline, CDR1 SGHRS and CDR2 YFSETQ. This CDR3 reads CASSYGGGTGKTGELFF. The CDR3 DNA reads TGCGCCAGCAGCTACGGAGGAGGGACAGGGAAAACCGGGGAGCTGTTTTTT.

The V gene is TRBV29-1, the J gene TRBJ1-2; D remains ambiguous. Trimming removed 0 bases from V and 4 bases from J, with 9 bases in between. This CDR3 has 13 amino acids. Germline values: CDR1 SQVTM, CDR2 ANQGSEA. CDR3 loop: CSVEDAKVYGYTF. In DNA form, the CDR3 reads TGCAGCGTTGAAGATGCGAAAGTCTATGGCTACACCTTC.

V gene TRBV13 combines with J gene TRBJ2-1; 7 bases align to TRBD2. The CDR3 runs to 15 residues. V shed 3 bases, J shed 2 bases, and the junction held 4 bases outside the gene matches. Germline CDR1 reads PRHDT; CDR2 reads FYEKMQ (reference sequence). The CDR3 loop is CASSLRGGPYNEQFF. The CDR3 nucleotides are TGTGCCAGCAGCTTGCGCGGGGGACCCTACAATGAGCAGTTCTTC. Drawing the rest from reference TRBV13 and TRBJ2-1, the complete variable domain is AAGVIQSPRHLIKEKRETATLKCYPIPRHDTVYWYQQGPGQDPQFLISFYEKMQSDKGSIPDRFSAQQFSDYHSELNMSSLELGDSALYFCASSLRGGPYNEQFFGPGTRLTVL.

The genes are TRBV5-8 and TRBJ1-5; D unclear. This CDR3 has 14 residues. Germline assignment: CDR1 SGHTS and CDR2 YDEGEE. Trimming took 0 bases from V and 4 from J, leaving 8 bases between them. CDR3 loop: CASSLAPVNQPQHF. CDR3 in DNA: TGTGCCAGCAGCTTGGCCCCAGTAAATCAGCCCCAGCATTTT.

The J gene is TRBJ2-3, the V gene TRBV7-2; TRBD2 might be the D (7 bases). Germline CDR1 is SGHTA and CDR2 is FQGNSA. V was cut by 2 bases and J by 5 bases, with 23 bases left in between. This CDR3 is 18 amino acids long. Here the CDR3 DNA reads TGTGCCAGCAGCTTACGTTTGGCTCTGGCGGGGGCTGTAGATACGCAGTATTTT. Protein: CASSLRLALAGAVDTQYF.

The J gene is TRBJ1-3, the V gene TRBV7-9; weak D call: TRBD1 (5 bases). CDR3 length: 13 residues. Germline V gene lookup returns CDR1 SEHNR and CDR2 FQNEAQ (reference sequence). Trimming stripped 0 bases from V and 7 bases from J, with 7 bases between. CDR3 DNA sequence: TGTGCCAGCAGCTTAGCAGGGGAGAACACCATATATTTT. Translated, it gives CASSLAGENTIYF.

The chain has TRBV14 and TRBJ2-7; TRBD2 is a possible D gene (5 bases). Germline V gene data show CDR1 as SGHDN and CDR2 as FVKESK. The V gene lost 4 bases and the J gene lost 7 bases, with 20 bases spanning the gap. This CDR3 is 15 amino acids long. In DNA form, the CDR3 reads TGTGCCAGCAGCCTCAAGAGAGCGGTTACGGAAGAGCAGTACTTC. This sequence encodes CASSLKRAVTEEQYF.

The rearrangement links TRBV15 to TRBJ2-7, with TRBD1 matching 8 bases. This CDR3 has 16 amino acids. The germline V gene encodes CDR1 LNHNV and CDR2 YYDKDF (reference sequence). V gave up 0 bases and J gave up 0 bases; unmatched junction bases: 4. This CDR3 is CATSRDRGQDSYEQYF. CDR3 in DNA: TGTGCCACCAGCAGAGACCGGGGACAGGACTCCTACGAGCAGTACTTC.

DNA of the CDR3: TGTGCCAACCCCGGCCTCTCGCGGGCTAGCACAGATACGCAGTATTTT. Translating it yields CANPGLSRASTDTQYF. The chain recombines TRBV7-9 with TRBJ2-3, with D possibly being TRBD2 (5 bases). This CDR3 has 16 residues. V lost 10 bases and J lost 0, with 20 bases in between. Germline assignment: CDR1 SEHNR and CDR2 FQNEAQ (reference sequence).

This chain connects TRBV29-1 to TRBJ1-1; unclear D gene. From germline, CDR1 is SQVTM and CDR2 ANQGSEA. The CDR3 extends over 10 amino acids. The V end lost 5 bases, the J end lost 7 bases, and 8 bases lay between the germline ends. The CDR3 sequence is CSVCTDEAFF. CDR3 nucleotides: TGCAGCGTTTGCACAGATGAAGCTTTCTTT.

The chain has TRBV7-9 and TRBJ2-5, with a weak D call TRBD1 (6 bases). The CDR3 totals 18 residues. Per the germline V gene, CDR1 is SEHNR and CDR2 is FQNEAQ (reference sequence). V was shortened by 4 bases and J by 2 bases, with 23 bases between the two germline ends. CDR3 region: CASSSSPRDTYSQETQYF. The CDR3 DNA reads TGTGCCAGCAGCTCCAGCCCCCGGGACACCTATTCACAAGAGACCCAGTACTTC.

This sequence joins TRBV4-2 and TRBJ2-1; 7 bases match TRBD2. Germline CDR1 LGHNA, CDR2 YNFKEQ. V gave up 0 bases and J gave up 6 bases; unmatched junction bases: 5. The length of the CDR3 is 15 residues. CDR3 nucleotide sequence: TGTGCCAGCAGCCAAGATCCGGGAGGCGGCAATGAGCAGTTCTTC. As protein: CASSQDPGGGNEQFF.